This T cell receptor (beta chain) is drawn from a study of CD8 T cells in ankylosing spondylitis. Generation of TCR beta libraries employed quantitative 5'-RACE incorporating molecular barcodes. TCRdb reanalysed the 5' RACE reads using MiXCR and keeps one entry per CDR3 protein. The sample lists fewer than 550,000 distinct CDR3 sequences, approximately 5.3% occurring once. Study-wide results and caveats: Made up of fewer than ten highly homologous variants, a TCR beta motif appeared characteristic of ankylosing spondylitis blood.

This clonotype was found many times. The antigen remains undetermined. Deletions cut 6 bases from V and 0 bases from J, with 12 bases between. CDR1 SEHNR and CDR2 FQNEAQ come from the germline V gene (reference sequence). The CDR3 loop spans 15 amino acids. The sequence came from a male donor with ankylosing spondylitis. The J gene is TRBJ1-5, the V gene TRBV7-9; D gene unclear. Sequenced: blood, either unsorted or a sorted T cell fraction (not recorded which). The DNA for the CDR3 is TGTGCCAGCAGTTCCGGAAGAAATAGCAATCAGCCCCAGCATTTT. Translated: CASSSGRNSNQPQHF.